Many counts were recorded for the clone carrying this T cell receptor (beta chain). Its antigen is currently unknown. This sample is drawn from a study of early T cells in non-severe SARS-CoV-2 infection. Study details: It was bulk RNA from unsorted whole blood that was sequenced, and the chains were unpaired. General study points: The matching step, a VDJdb search, favored anti-spike CD8 responses and missed private and CD4 specificities.

Unique molecular identifiers were attached to individual cDNA molecules. MiXCR, applied by TCRdb to the 5' RACE reads, yields one record per CDR3 protein. The sample lists about 70,000 distinct CDR3 sequences, more than 4% occurring once. Germline V gene data show CDR1 as MNHEY and CDR2 as SMNVEV (reference sequence). The CDR3 has 14 residues. V was cut by 5 bases and J by 7 bases, with 15 bases left in between. The material was whole blood, obtained at baseline. This receptor was taken from an adult who was a healthcare worker with PCR-confirmed SARS-CoV-2 infection or an uninfected control (not recorded which). The genes are TRBV27 and TRBJ2-1; D may correspond to TRBD1 or TRBD2 (6 bases each). CDR3 in amino acids: CASSPEGGRNEQFF. CDR3 DNA: TGTGCCAGCAGTCCGGAAGGGGGGAGAAATGAGCAGTTCTTC.